This T cell receptor (beta chain) came from a study of shared clonotypes between healthy human individuals (dated by TCRdb to between 2020 and 2021). About the study as a whole: Two women and a few men aged 18 to 49 years were included in the cohort. To estimate repertoire size and how much clonotypes are shared between individuals, the study performed deep sequencing of blood TCR repertoires from roughly five healthy adults. Leukapheresis yielded between about 0.94 and 10 billion PBMCs per donor. Per donor, three plates each were used for CD4 naive and CD4 memory, two for CD8 naive, and one for CD8 memory. Different laboratories and diverse techniques were used to prepare libraries and sequence TCR repertoires, to increase sequencing depth and limit assay-specific biases. Broad study findings and their caveats: The small number of donors limited the genetic and exposure-history diversity represented. Higher generation probabilities were observed for clonotypes shared by all four sorted-subset donors than for non-shared clonotypes. When a few donors were compared, the shared fraction of clonotypes was 5% to 6.5% for naive CD4, over 3% for naive CD8, more than 2% for memory CD4, and roughly 0.4% for memory CD8. Incomplete sequencing was indicated by rarefaction of sorted-subset datasets, despite the large sequencing depth. Pairwise subsampling led to the expectation that sequencing depth would affect the degree of clonotype sharing among donors. Larger estimated clonotype richness was generally found for naive subsets than for memory subsets. Only blood was sampled, and tissue TCR repertoires likely differ from those in blood.

The junction shows trimming of 0 bases on V and 5 bases on J, plus 10 bases between the germline ends. The CDR3 measures 14 amino acids from cysteine to phenylalanine. Just the 42-base CDR3 DNA is kept, in frame starting at base 1. CDR1 is given as GTSNPN and CDR2 as SVGIG, both from the germline V gene (reference sequence). Using the deep immunoSEQ assay, TCR CDR3 regions were amplified from genomic DNA by multiplex PCR. For each cell subset, the extracted genomic DNA was distributed evenly across all wells of several immunoSEQ 96-well plates, and each plate served as one replicate. For sorted subsets, about 210 ng of genomic DNA, equivalent to around 29,000 T cell genomes, went into each replicate PCR. Purified libraries were measured with a Qubit 3.0 fluorometer, size-checked on a Bioanalyzer 2100, and measured again with the KAPA Library Quantification kit. Every immunoSEQ 96-well plate was sequenced on a dedicated single-read 150-cycle Illumina NextSeq 550 flow cell. As for how the authors treated the data: Because the immunoSEQ output included only junctional sequences and no quality scores, the filtering could not be the same as the filtering used for full-length reads. To assign V/J genes and CDR3, sequences were annotated using PyIR, a Python wrapper for IgBLAST v1.9, with IMGT germline references. Reads were filtered out if the reads had weak V/J assignments (E-value above 1e-6), no CDR3, stop codons, out-of-frame junctions, or ambiguous translated residues. V3J clonotypes were defined as sequences sharing an identical inferred V gene, J gene, and CDR3 amino acid sequence. The percentage overlap between two repertoires was calculated by dividing the number of shared unique clonotypes by the size of the smaller repertoire. RTK rarefaction, the Chao1 estimator, and Recon v2.1 estimates of unobserved clonotypes were used to assess repertoire richness. Generation probabilities for all TCRbeta clonotypes obtained by the gDNA method from a handful of donors were computed using OLGA. This immuneACCESS table, as held by TCRdb, lists in-frame sequences with V and J called but not all clones. Of the missing ones, under half trace to an unresolved V gene in checked studies; the others have no known cause. The V and J calls and the clone size are those of that table, but D and trimming were determined from the DNA. For this sample the table gives 2 million to 2.5 million clones, of which nearly 97% were detected only once. Together, the top ten hold about 0.13% of the sample.

The donors were healthy, HIV-negative adults who had no recently reported acute infections or vaccinations. Every donor was a Caucasian adult residing in Nashville, Tennessee, USA. CD4+ T cells were enriched through magnetic negative selection, after which naive cells were positively selected on CD45RA and the remaining negative fraction served as the memory subset. After blood collection by leukapheresis, PBMCs were isolated using Ficoll-Histopaque density gradient centrifugation and then cryopreserved in the vapor phase of liquid nitrogen. Analytical flow cytometry was used to check the purity and quantity of every magnetically sorted T cell population. Each sorted fraction had its genomic DNA isolated and then quantified by UV absorbance on a Nanodrop 2000c. Concerning this clone itself: Its antigen is unknown. Nothing much larger sits one base from this clone, and base qualities are not available.

Rearrangement joined TRBV30 to TRBJ1-4; the D region possibly corresponds to TRBD1 (6 bases align). Sequencing input: naive CD4+ T cells sorted from blood. The cell subset or site tag for this specimen amounts to: CD45RA+ positively selected. The source is a man aged 18 to 30 in good health. CDR3 region: CAWSVLQGNEKLFF. The DNA is as follows: TGTGCCTGGAGTGTTTTGCAGGGGAATGAAAAACTGTTTTTT.